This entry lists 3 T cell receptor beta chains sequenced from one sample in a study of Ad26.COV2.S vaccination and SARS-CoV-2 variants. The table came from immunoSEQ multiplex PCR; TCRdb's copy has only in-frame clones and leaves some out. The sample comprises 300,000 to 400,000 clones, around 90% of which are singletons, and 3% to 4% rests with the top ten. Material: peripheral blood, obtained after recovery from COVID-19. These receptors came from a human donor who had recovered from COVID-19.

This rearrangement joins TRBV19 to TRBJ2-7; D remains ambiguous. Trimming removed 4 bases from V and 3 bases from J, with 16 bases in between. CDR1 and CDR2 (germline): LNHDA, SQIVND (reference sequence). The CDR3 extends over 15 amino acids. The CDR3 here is CASSNLRNSHYEQYF. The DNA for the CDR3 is TGTGCCAGTAGTAATTTAAGGAACAGCCACTACGAGCAGTACTTC.

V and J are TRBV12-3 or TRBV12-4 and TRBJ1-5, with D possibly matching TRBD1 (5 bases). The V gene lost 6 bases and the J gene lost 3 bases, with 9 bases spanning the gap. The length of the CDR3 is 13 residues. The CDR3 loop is CASRRQSNQPQHF. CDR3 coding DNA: TGTGCCAGCAGAAGACAGTCCAATCAGCCCCAGCATTTT.

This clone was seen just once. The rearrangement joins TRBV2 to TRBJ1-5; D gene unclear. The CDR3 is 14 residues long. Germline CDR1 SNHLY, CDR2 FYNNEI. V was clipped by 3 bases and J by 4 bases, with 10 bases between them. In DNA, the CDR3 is TGTGCCAGCAGTGACTCTGGACGGAATCAGCCCCAGCATTTT. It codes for CASSDSGRNQPQHF.